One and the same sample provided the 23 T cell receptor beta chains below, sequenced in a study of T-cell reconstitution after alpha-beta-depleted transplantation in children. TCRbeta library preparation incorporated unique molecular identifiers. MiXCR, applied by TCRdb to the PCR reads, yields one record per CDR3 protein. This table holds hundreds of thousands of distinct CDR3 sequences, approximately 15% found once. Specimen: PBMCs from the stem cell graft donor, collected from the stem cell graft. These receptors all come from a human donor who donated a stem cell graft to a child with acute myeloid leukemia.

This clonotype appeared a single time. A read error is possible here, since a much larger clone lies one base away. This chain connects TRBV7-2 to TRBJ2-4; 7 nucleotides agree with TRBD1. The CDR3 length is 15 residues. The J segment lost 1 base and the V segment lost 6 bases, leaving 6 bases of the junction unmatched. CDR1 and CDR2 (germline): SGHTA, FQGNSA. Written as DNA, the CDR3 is TGTGCCAGCAGACCAGGGGGTTCGGCCAAAAACATTCAGTACTTC. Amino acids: CASRPGGSAKNIQYF.

The CDR3 loop is CASSLLTGGNEQFF. The CDR3 bases are TGCGCCAGCAGCTTGCTTACAGGGGGGAATGAGCAGTTCTTC. The chain links TRBV5-1 to TRBJ2-1; 8 bases are shared with TRBD1. From germline, CDR1 is SGHRS and CDR2 YFSETQ. V was pared by 1 base and J by 7 bases, with 4 bases of the junction left unmatched. The CDR3 has 14 residues.

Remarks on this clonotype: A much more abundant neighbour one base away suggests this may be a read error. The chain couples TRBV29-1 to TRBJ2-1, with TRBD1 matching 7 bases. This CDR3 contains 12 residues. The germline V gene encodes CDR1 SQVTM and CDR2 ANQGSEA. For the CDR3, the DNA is TGCAGCGTTGGAAGAGGGGGCGATGACCAGTTCTTC. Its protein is CSVGRGGDDQFF.

CDR3 region: CASSLGQGGSSYEQYV. CDR3 in DNA: TGTGCCAGCAGCTTAGGACAGGGCGGCAGTTCCTACGAGCAGTACGTC. The chain uses TRBV7-6 and TRBJ2-7, with TRBD1 matching 7 bases. Unmatched junction bases numbered 7, after V lost 1 base and J lost 1 base. The CDR3 covers 16 residues. Germline CDR1 is SGHVS and CDR2 is FNYEAQ.

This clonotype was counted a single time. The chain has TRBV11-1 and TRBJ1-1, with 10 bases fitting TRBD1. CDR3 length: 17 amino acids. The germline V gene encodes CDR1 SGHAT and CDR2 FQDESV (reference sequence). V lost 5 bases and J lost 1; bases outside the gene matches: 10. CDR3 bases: TGTGCCAGCAGCCCTAGGACAGGGGGGGGTCGGAACACTGAAGCTTTCTTT. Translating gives CASSPRTGGGRNTEAFF. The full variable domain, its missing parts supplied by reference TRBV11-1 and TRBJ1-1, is EAEVAQSPRYKITEKSQAVAFWCDPISGHATLYWYRQILGQGPELLVQFQDESVVDDSQLPKDRFSAERLKGVDSTLKIQPAELGDSAMYLCASSPRTGGGRNTEAFFGQGTRLTVV.

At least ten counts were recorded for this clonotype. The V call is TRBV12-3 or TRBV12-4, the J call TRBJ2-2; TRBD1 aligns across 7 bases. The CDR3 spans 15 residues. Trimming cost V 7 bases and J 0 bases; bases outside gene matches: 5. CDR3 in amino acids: CASKRDSANTGELFF. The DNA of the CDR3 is TGTGCCAGCAAACGGGACAGTGCGAACACCGGGGAGCTGTTTTTT.

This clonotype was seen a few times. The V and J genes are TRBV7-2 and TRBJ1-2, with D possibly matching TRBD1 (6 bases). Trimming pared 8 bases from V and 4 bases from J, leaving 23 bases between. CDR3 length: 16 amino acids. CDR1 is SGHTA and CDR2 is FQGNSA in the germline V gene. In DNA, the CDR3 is TGTGCCAGCCTGGGACTTACAGGGTCTGACGGCTATGGCTACACCTTC. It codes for CASLGLTGSDGYGYTF.

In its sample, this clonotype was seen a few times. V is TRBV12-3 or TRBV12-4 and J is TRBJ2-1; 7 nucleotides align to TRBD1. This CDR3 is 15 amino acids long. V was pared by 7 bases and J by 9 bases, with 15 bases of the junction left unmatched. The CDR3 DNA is TGTGCCAGCAATTCGAGCGACAGGGAACGAGGTGAGCAGTTCTTC. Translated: CASNSSDRERGEQFF.

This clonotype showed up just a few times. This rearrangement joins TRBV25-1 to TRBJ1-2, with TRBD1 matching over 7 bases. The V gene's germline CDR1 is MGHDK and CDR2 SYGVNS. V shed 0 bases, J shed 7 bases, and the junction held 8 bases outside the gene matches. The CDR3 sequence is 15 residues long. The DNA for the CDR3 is TGTGCCAGCAGTGAATATGGCAGGGGGTTTGCTGGCTACACCTTC. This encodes CASSEYGRGFAGYTF.

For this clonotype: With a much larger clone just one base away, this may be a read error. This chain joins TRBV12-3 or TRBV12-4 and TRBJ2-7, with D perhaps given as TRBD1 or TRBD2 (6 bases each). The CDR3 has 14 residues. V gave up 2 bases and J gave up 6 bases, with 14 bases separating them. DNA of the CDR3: TGTGCCAGCAGTTTATTGAGGGGGGACGGCGAGCAGTACTTC. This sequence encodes CASSLLRGDGEQYF.

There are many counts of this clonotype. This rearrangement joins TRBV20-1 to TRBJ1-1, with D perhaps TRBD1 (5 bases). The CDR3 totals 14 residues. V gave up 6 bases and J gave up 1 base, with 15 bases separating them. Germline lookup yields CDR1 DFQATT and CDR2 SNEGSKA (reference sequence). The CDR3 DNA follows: TGCAGTGCAAGGAAGGGACCTACGAACACTGAAGCTTTCTTT. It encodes CSARKGPTNTEAFF.

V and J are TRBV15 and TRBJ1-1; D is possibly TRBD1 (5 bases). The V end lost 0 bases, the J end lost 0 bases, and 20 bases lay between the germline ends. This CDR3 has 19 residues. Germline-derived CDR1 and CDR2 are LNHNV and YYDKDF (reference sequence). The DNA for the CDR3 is TGTGCCACCAGCAGAGATATATGGGCAGACAGCTCGGTGAACACTGAAGCTTTCTTT. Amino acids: CATSRDIWADSSVNTEAFF.

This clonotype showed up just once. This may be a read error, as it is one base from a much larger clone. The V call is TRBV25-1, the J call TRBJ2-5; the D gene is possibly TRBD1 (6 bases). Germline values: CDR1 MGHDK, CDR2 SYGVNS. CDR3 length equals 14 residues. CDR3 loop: CARSEQGGAETQYF. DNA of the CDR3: TGTGCCAGGAGTGAACAGGGTGGGGCAGAGACCCAGTACTTC.

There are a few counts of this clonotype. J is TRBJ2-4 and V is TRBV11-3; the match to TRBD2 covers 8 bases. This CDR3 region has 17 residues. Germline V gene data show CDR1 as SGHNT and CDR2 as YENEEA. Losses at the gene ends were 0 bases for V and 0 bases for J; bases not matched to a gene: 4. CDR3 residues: CASSLDLAGGAKNIQYF. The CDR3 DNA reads TGTGCCAGCAGCTTAGATCTAGCGGGTGGAGCCAAAAACATTCAGTACTTC.

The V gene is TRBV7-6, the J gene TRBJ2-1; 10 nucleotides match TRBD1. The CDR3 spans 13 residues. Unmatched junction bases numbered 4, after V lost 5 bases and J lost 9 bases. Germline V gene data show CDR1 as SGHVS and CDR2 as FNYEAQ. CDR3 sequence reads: CASSPRTGGEQFF. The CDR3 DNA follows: TGTGCCAGCAGCCCCCGGACAGGGGGTGAGCAGTTCTTC.

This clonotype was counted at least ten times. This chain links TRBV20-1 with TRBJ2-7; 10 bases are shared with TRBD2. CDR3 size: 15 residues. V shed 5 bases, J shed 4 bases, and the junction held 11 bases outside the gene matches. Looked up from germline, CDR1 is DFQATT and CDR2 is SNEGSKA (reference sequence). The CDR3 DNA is TGCAGTGCTCAGAGTCGGGCTAGCGGGGGTTACGAGCAGTACTTC. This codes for CSAQSRASGGYEQYF.

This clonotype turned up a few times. This CDR3 reads CASSDPSGELFF. In nucleotides, the CDR3 is TGTGCCAGCAGTGACCCCAGCGGGGAGCTGTTTTTT. This sequence joins TRBV12-3 or TRBV12-4 and TRBJ2-2; D remains unclear. Trimming left V 5 bases short and J 7 bases short, with 8 bases between. The CDR3 consists of 12 residues.

The CDR3 loop reads CASSLLAENSPLHF. The CDR3, as DNA: TGCGCCAGCAGCTTGTTAGCTGAGAATTCACCCCTCCACTTT. The chain couples TRBV5-1 to TRBJ1-6, with D unclear. Germline CDR1 reads SGHRS; CDR2 reads YFSETQ. The CDR3 extends over 14 amino acids. The V gene lost 1 base and the J gene lost 7 bases, with 9 bases spanning the gap.

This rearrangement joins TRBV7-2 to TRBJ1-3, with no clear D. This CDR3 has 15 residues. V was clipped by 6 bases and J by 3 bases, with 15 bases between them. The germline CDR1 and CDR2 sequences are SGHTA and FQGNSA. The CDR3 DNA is TGTGCCAGCAGACCCTTGGGGAGGGATGGAAACACCATATATTTT. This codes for CASRPLGRDGNTIYF.

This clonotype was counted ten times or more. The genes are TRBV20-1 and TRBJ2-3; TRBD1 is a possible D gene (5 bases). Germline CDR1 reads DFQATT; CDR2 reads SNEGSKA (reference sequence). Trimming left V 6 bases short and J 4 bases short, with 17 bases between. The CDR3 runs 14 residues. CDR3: CSARPRRAADTQYF. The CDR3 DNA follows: TGCAGTGCCCGCCCTCGCAGGGCCGCAGATACGCAGTATTTT.

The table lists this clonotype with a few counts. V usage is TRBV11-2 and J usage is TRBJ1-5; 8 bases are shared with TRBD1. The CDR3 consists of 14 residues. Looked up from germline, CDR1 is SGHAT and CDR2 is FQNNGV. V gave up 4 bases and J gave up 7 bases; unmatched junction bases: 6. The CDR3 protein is CASSSRGRGQPQHF. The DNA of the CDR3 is TGTGCCAGCAGCTCCAGGGGGCGCGGGCAGCCCCAGCATTTT.

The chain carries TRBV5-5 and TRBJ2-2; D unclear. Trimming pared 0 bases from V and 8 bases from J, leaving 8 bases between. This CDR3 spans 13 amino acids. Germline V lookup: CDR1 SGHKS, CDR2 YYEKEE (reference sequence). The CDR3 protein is CASSLVEVGELFF. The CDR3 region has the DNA TGTGCCAGCAGCTTGGTAGAGGTTGGGGAGCTGTTTTTT.

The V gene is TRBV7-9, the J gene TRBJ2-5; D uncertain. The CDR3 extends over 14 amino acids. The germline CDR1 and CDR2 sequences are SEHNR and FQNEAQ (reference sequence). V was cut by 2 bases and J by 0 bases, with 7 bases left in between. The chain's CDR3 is CASSLPTDQETQYF. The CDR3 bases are TGTGCCAGCAGCTTACCTACAGACCAAGAGACCCAGTACTTC.